This entry describes one TCR beta chain. The data originate from a study of shared clonotypes between healthy human individuals. Looking at the study overall: Researchers drew samples from a couple of women and three men aged 18 to 49.

Researchers ran the assay at a deep level. Clones were read by immunoSEQ multiplex PCR, and TCRdb kept only the in-frame ones, dropping some. The data contain approximately 470,000 clones, 78% of them seen just once; the ten biggest clones take up around 12%. CDR1 is SSHAT, CDR2 FNYEAQ, per germline (reference sequence). The ends were cut back, 5 bases at V and 6 bases at J, with 7 bases in the middle. The CDR3 is made up of 11 amino acids. Participating donors were healthy, HIV-negative adults free of recent acute infections or vaccinations. The chain combines TRBV7-7 with TRBJ1-1, with D uncertain. Sequenced input: PBMCs. The source is a woman aged 40 to 55 in good health. Some clones in this sample may be carry-over from other donors' samples. The CDR3, as DNA: TGTGCCAGCAGCCAGGCGCCTGAAGCTTTCTTT. Translating it yields CASSQAPEAFF. Using reference TRBV7-7 and TRBJ1-1 for the parts outside the CDR3, the full variable domain is GAGVSQSPRYKVTKRGQDVTLRCDPISSHATLYWYQQALGQGPEFLTYFNYEAQPDKSGLPSDRFSAERPEGSISTLTIQRTEQRDSAMYRCASSQAPEAFFGQGTRLTVV.